A single sample is the source of the 7 T cell receptor beta chains below, sequenced in a study of T cells in Graves' hyperthyroidism and ophthalmopathy. Researchers took RNA transcripts and amplified the TCR beta CDR3 regions from them. With the HTBI primer set, the TCR CDR3 went through a first round of RT-PCR. TCRdb itself ran the multiplex PCR reads through MiXCR, one entry per CDR3 protein. The table shows nearly 600,000 distinct CDR3 sequences, with 14% occurring only once. Sequencing was done on a sample of blood. These receptor sequences come from a woman aged 30 to 39 with Graves' hyperthyroidism that later progressed to Graves' ophthalmopathy.

V gene TRBV28 combines with J gene TRBJ2-5; 11 bases match TRBD2. CDR1 and CDR2 (germline): MDHEN, SYDVKM. This CDR3 comprises 15 residues. V lost 8 bases, J lost 5 bases, and 10 bases stayed unmatched. The CDR3 is CASGLHRTSGETQYF. CDR3 in DNA: TGTGCCAGCGGCCTGCACCGGACTAGCGGGGAGACCCAGTACTTC.

This clonotype was found a few times. A much larger clone lies one base from this, so it may be a read error. The J gene is TRBJ2-6, the V gene TRBV11-2; possibly TRBD2 for D (7 bases). The CDR3 sequence is 18 residues long. CDR1 SGHAT and CDR2 FQNNGV come from the germline V gene. The CDR3 is CAGSGVTGHRSGANVLTF. CDR3 DNA: TGTGCCGGCAGCGGGGTCACGGGACACCGCTCTGGGGCCAACGTCCTGACTTTC.

Comments on this clonotype: It may be a read error: a sequence one base away is much more abundant. This is likely a read error, given that the CDR3 carries no conserved phenylalanine or tryptophan at its end. The chain links TRBV7-2 to TRBJ2-3; 8 positions agree with TRBD1. V lost 7 bases, J lost 4 bases, and 7 bases stayed unmatched. The germline V gene encodes CDR1 SGHTA and CDR2 FQGNSA. The CDR3 is 14 residues long. The chain's CDR3 is CASNRGDFPDTQYC. CDR3 coding DNA: TGTGCCAGCAACAGGGGGGATTTCCCAGATACGCAGTATTGT.

This clonotype was recorded many times. The rearrangement links TRBV20-1 to TRBJ2-3, with no clear D. The V gene lost 0 bases and the J gene lost 14 bases, with 15 bases spanning the gap. The CDR3 is 12 residues long. Per germline, CDR1 DFQATT and CDR2 SNEGSKA (reference sequence). CDR3 amino acids: CSARERPQFWYF. The CDR3 DNA is TGCAGTGCTAGAGAACGCCCACAGTTCTGGTATTTT.

This clonotype appeared a single time. Germline is not matched at one junction end, which may reflect a read error. The chain joins TRBV27 to TRBJ2-7; D not resolved. CDR1 MNHEY and CDR2 SMNVEV come from the germline V gene (reference sequence). The CDR3 runs to 14 residues. Here the CDR3 DNA reads TGTGCCGGCAGTTTAGGTCTCAGCGCCTACGAGCAGTACTTC. Its translation: CAGSLGLSAYEQYF.

This clonotype was observed many times. The chain employs TRBV28 and TRBJ2-3, with a weak D call TRBD1 (6 bases). Trimming shortened V by 2 bases and J by 0 bases, and 9 bases separated the two germline ends. CDR1 is MDHEN, CDR2 SYDVKM, per germline. The CDR3 contains 15 residues. DNA for the CDR3: TGTGCCAGCAGTTTAACCCAGGGGAGCACAGATACGCAGTATTTT. Amino acids: CASSLTQGSTDTQYF.

The rearrangement links TRBV7-9 to TRBJ1-5; no clear D gene. Looked up from germline, CDR1 is SEHNR and CDR2 is FQNEAQ (reference sequence). The CDR3 is made up of 13 amino acids. V lost 1 base to trimming and J lost 6 bases, with 7 bases between them. The CDR3 DNA reads TGTGCCAGCAGCTTAGGGACCGCTCAGCCCCAGCATTTT. Encoded protein: CASSLGTAQPQHF.